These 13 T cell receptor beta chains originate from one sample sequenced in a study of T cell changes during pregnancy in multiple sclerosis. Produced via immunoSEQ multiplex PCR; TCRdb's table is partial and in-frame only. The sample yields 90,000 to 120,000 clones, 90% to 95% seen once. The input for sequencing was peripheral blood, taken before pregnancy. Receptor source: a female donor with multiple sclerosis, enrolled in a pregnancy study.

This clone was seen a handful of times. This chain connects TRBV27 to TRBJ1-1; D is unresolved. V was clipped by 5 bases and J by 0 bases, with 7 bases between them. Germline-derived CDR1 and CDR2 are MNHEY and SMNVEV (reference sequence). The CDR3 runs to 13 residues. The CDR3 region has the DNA TGTGCCAGCAGTCCAACAATGAACACTGAAGCTTTCTTT. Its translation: CASSPTMNTEAFF.

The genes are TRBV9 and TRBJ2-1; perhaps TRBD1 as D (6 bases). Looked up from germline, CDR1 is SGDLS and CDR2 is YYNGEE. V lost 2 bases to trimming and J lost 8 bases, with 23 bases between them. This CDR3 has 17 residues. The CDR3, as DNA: TGTGCCAGCAGCGTTAGCTCAGGGGACCTGTCGATCGATGAGCAGTTCTTC. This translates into CASSVSSGDLSIDEQFF.

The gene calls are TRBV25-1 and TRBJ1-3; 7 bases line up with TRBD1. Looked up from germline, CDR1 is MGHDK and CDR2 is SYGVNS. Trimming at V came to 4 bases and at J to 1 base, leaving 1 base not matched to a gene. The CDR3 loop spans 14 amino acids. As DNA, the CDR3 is TGTGCCAGCAGTGTACAGGGGTCTGGAAACACCATATATTTT. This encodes CASSVQGSGNTIYF.

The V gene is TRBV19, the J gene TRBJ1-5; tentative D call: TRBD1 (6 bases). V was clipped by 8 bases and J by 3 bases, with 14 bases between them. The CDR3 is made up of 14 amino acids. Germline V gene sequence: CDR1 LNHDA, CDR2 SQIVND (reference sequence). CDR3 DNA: TGTGCCAGTGGATACAGGGCTTTCAATCAGCCCCAGCATTTT. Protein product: CASGYRAFNQPQHF.

CDR3 protein: CASSVGGNSGANVLTF. The CDR3 region has the DNA TGTGCCAGCAGCGTAGGAGGGAATAGTGGGGCCAACGTCCTGACTTTC. V gene TRBV9 combines with J gene TRBJ2-6; TRBD2 is a possible D gene (5 bases). The CDR3 covers 16 residues. Germline V gene lookup returns CDR1 SGDLS and CDR2 YYNGEE. The ends were cut back, 0 bases at V and 3 bases at J, with 10 bases in the middle.

Here the CDR3 reads CASSGYGGRQETQYF. The CDR3 region has the DNA TGTGCCAGCAGTGGGTATGGCGGGAGGCAAGAGACCCAGTACTTC. V and J are TRBV25-1 and TRBJ2-5; 8 nucleotides match TRBD2. Germline-derived CDR1 and CDR2 are MGHDK and SYGVNS. This CDR3 contains 15 residues. V lost 4 bases to trimming and J lost 2 bases; unmatched junction nucleotides: 6.

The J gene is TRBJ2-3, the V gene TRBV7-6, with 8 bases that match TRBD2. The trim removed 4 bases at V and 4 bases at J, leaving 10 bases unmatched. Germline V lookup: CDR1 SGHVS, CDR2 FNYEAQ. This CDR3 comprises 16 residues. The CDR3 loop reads CASSSTSGNLPDTQYF. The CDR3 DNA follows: TGTGCCAGCAGCTCTACTAGCGGAAACCTACCAGATACGCAGTATTTT.

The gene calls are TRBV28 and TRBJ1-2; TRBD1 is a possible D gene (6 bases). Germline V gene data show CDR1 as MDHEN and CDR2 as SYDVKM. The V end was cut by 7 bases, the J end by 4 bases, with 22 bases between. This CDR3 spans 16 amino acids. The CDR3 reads CASTLVRGAQLYGYTF. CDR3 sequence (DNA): TGTGCCAGCACCCTAGTGCGGGGGGCCCAACTCTATGGCTACACCTTC.

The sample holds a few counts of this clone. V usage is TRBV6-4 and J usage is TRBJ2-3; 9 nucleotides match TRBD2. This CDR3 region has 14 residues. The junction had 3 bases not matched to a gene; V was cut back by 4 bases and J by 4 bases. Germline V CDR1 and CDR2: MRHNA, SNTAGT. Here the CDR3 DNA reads TGTGCCAGCAGTGTTGCGGGAGGGTCAGATACGCAGTATTTT. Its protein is CASSVAGGSDTQYF.

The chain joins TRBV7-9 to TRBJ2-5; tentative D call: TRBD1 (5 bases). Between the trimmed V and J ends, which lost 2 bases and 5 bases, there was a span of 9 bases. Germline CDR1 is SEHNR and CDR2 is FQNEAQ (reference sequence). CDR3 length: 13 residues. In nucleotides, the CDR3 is TGTGCCAGCAGCTTACTGGGGCCTGAGACCCAGTACTTC. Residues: CASSLLGPETQYF.

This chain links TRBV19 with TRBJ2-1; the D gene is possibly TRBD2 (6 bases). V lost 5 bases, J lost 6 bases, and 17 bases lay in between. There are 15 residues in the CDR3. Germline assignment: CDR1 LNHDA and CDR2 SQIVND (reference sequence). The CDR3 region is CASSGRGAWGNEQFF. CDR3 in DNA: TGTGCCAGTAGTGGCCGCGGGGCCTGGGGCAATGAGCAGTTCTTC.

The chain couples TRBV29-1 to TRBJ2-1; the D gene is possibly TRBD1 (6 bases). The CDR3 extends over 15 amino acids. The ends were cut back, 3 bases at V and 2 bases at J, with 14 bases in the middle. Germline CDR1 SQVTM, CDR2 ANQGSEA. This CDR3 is CSVEGWQGTYNEQFF. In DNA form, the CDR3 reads TGCAGCGTTGAGGGGTGGCAGGGGACCTACAATGAGCAGTTCTTC.

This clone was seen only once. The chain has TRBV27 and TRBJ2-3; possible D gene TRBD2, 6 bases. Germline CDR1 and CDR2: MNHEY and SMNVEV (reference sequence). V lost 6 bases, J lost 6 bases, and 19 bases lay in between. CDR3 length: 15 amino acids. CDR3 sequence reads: CASRGGLRPEDTQYF. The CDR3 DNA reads TGTGCCAGCAGGGGGGGACTGAGGCCAGAGGATACGCAGTATTTT.